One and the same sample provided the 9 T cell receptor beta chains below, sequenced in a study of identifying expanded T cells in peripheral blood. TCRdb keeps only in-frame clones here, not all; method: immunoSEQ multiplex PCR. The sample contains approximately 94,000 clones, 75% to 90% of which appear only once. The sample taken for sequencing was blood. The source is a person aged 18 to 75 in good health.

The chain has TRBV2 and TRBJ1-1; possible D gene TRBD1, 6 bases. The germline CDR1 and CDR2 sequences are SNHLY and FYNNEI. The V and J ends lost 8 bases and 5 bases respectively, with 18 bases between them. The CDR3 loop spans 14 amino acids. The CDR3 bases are TGTGCCAGCTGGGCCCAACAGGGACTTACTGAAGCTTTCTTT. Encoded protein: CASWAQQGLTEAFF.

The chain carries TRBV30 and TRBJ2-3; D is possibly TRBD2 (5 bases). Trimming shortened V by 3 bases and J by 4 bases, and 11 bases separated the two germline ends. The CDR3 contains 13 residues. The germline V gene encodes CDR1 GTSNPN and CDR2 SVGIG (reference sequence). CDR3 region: CAWSLAISDTQYF. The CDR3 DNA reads TGTGCCTGGAGCCTAGCTATCTCAGATACGCAGTATTTT.

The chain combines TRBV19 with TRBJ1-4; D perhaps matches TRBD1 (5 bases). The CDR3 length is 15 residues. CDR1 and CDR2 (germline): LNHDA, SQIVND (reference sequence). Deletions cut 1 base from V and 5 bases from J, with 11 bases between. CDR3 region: CASSIGGNRNEKLFF. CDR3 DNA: TGTGCCAGTAGTATAGGGGGCAACCGGAATGAAAAACTGTTTTTT.

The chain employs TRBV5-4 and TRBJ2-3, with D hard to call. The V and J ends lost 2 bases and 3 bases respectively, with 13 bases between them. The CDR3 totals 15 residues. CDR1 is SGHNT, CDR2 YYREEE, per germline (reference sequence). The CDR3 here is CASSLRRSATDTQYF. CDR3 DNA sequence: TGTGCCAGCAGCTTAAGGCGTTCCGCGACAGATACGCAGTATTTT.

The CDR3 DNA reads as TGTGCCAGCAGCTTAGTTCAGGGGGCGATTGGGGGCTACACCTTC. Its protein product is CASSLVQGAIGGYTF. The rearrangement uses TRBV7-2 and TRBJ1-2; 8 nucleotides align to TRBD1. V trimming: 1 base; J trimming: 8 bases; junction bases outside the gene matches: 9. From germline, CDR1 is SGHTA and CDR2 FQGNSA. The CDR3 extends over 15 amino acids. The full variable domain, in which reference TRBV7-2 and TRBJ1-2 provide the parts outside the CDR3, is GAGVSQSPSNKVTEKGKDVELRCDPISGHTALYWYRQSLGQGLEFLIYFQGNSAPDKSGLPSDRFSAERTGGSVSTLTIQRTQQEDSAVYLCASSLVQGAIGGYTFGSGTRLTVV.

CDR3 bases: TGCGCCAGCAGCCAAGATCCAGGAGACTTCTATGGCTACACCTTC. Protein sequence: CASSQDPGDFYGYTF. The rearrangement links TRBV4-1 to TRBJ1-2; D is uncertain. V was cut by 0 bases and J by 4 bases, with 12 bases left in between. The germline CDR1 and CDR2 sequences are MGHRA and YSYEKL. There are 15 residues in the CDR3.

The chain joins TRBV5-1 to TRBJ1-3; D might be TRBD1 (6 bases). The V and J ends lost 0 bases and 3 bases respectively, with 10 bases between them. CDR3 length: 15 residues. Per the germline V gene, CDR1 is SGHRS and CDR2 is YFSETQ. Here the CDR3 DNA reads TGCGCCAGCAGCTTGGAGGGGGTAGATGGAAACACCATATATTTT. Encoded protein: CASSLEGVDGNTIYF.

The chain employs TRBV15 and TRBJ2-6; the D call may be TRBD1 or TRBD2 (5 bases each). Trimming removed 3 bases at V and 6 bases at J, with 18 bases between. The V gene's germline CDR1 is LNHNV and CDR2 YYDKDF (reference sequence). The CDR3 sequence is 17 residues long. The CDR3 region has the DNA TGTGCCACCAGCAGGGGGTGGGGACCGCTCGAGGCCAACGTCCTGACTTTC. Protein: CATSRGWGPLEANVLTF.

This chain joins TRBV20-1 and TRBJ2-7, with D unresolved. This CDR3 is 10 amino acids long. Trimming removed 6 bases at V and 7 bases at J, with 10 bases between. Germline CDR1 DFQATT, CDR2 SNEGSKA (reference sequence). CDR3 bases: TGCAGTGCCCAAGAGTTGGAGCAGTACTTC. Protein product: CSAQELEQYF.